The 18 T cell receptor beta chains listed next were all sequenced from one sample in a study of T-cell reconstitution after alpha-beta-depleted transplantation in children. As it was prepared, the TCRbeta library received unique molecular identifiers. TCRdb reprocessed the PCR reads via MiXCR and lists one record per CDR3 protein. Of roughly 120,000 distinct CDR3 sequences detected, 20% to 25% appear once; the ten largest clones hold under 12%. Here the sequenced sample was PBMCs, mostly from graft donor cells, taken 180 days after TCRalphabeta/CD19-depleted stem cell transplant. These receptor sequences come from a male patient aged 2 to 9 who had a stem cell transplant for chronic granulomatous disease, so the T cells may come from the graft donor.

The chain links TRBV29-1 to TRBJ2-3; 8 nucleotides line up with TRBD1. The CDR3 is 15 residues long. Trimming took 5 bases from V and 1 from J; bases not matched to a gene: 8. CDR1 is SQVTM, CDR2 ANQGSEA, per germline. The CDR3 DNA reads TGCAGCGTTCGGGAGACAGGGGCAGGCACAGATACGCAGTATTTT. It specifies CSVRETGAGTDTQYF.

This clonotype was recorded many times. The chain carries TRBV6-4 and TRBJ2-2; either TRBD1 or TRBD2 may fit D (5 bases each). Trimming took 5 bases from V and 3 from J, leaving 16 bases between them. The germline V gene has CDR1 MRHNA and CDR2 SNTAGT. This CDR3 region has 16 residues. CDR3 bases: TGTGCCAGCAGTCCTCTAGTGGGGGAAGACACCGGGGAGCTGTTTTTT. Its translation is CASSPLVGEDTGELFF.

This clonotype was picked up many times. The chain employs TRBV6-4 and TRBJ2-1, with 14 bases aligning to TRBD2. Germline CDR1 MRHNA, CDR2 SNTAGT. V was clipped by 3 bases and J by 7 bases; unmatched bases: 5. The CDR3 has 16 amino acids. DNA of the CDR3: TGTGCCAGCAGTGAAGCCGGGACTAGCGGGAGTAATGAGCAGTTCTTC. Its protein is CASSEAGTSGSNEQFF.

J is TRBJ1-1 and V is TRBV20-1; D remains ambiguous. Germline CDR1 DFQATT, CDR2 SNEGSKA (reference sequence). This CDR3 comprises 11 residues. As DNA, the CDR3 is TGCACGAGAAGCCTGAACACTGAAGCTTTCTTT. This sequence encodes CTRSLNTEAFF.

This clonotype was recorded many times. This chain links TRBV18 with TRBJ2-7; perhaps D is TRBD1 or TRBD2 (5 bases each). V lost 4 bases to trimming and J lost 2 bases, with 12 bases between them. The CDR3 consists of 14 residues. Per the germline V gene, CDR1 is KGHSH and CDR2 is LQKENI. The CDR3 DNA reads TGTGCCAGCTCACGTACGGGGCAGCCCTACGAGCAGTACTTC. Protein sequence: CASSRTGQPYEQYF.

The chain joins TRBV9 to TRBJ2-7, with TRBD2 identical over 7 bases. Germline V gene data show CDR1 as SGDLS and CDR2 as YYNGEE. Germline trimming cut 4 bases from V and 4 bases from J; bases unmatched to any gene: 8. CDR3 size: 14 residues. This CDR3 reads CASSPNSGLYEQYF. The CDR3 DNA reads as TGTGCCAGCAGCCCGAATAGCGGGCTTTACGAGCAGTACTTC.

This sequence joins TRBV10-3 and TRBJ1-5; no firm D call. Trimming removed 6 bases at V and 5 bases at J, with 11 bases between. CDR1 and CDR2 (germline): ENHRY, SYGVKD. The CDR3 has 13 residues. In DNA form, the CDR3 reads TGTGCCATCAGCTCGAGAGAGCATCAGCCCCAGCATTTT. It codes for CAISSREHQPQHF.

The table lists this clonotype with many counts. This chain joins TRBV3-1 and TRBJ2-1, with D perhaps TRBD1 (6 bases). Germline CDR1 and CDR2: LGHDT and YNNKEL (reference sequence). The V gene lost 4 bases and the J gene lost 10 bases, with 14 bases spanning the gap. CDR3 length equals 13 residues. The CDR3 here is CASSRDIPTEQFF. In nucleotides, the CDR3 is TGTGCCAGCAGCCGGGACATTCCTACGGAGCAGTTCTTC.

This clonotype was recorded at least ten times. The rearrangement links TRBV20-1 to TRBJ2-1; 10 bases map to TRBD1. There are 14 residues in the CDR3. Trimming removed 2 bases from V and 9 bases from J; junction bases left unmatched: 7. Germline V lookup: CDR1 DFQATT, CDR2 SNEGSKA (reference sequence). CDR3 coding DNA: TGCAGTGCTAGACACCTGCGGGACAGGGGTGAGCAGTTCTTC. This translates into CSARHLRDRGEQFF.

This clonotype was observed a handful of times. The rearrangement joins TRBV5-1 to TRBJ1-6; D may be TRBD1 (6 bases). CDR3 length equals 13 residues. Germline loops: CDR1 SGHRS, CDR2 YFSETQ. The V and J ends lost 2 bases and 10 bases respectively, with 10 bases between them. In DNA form, the CDR3 reads TGCGCCAGCAGCTTCGGACAGATATCACCCCTCCACTTT. As protein: CASSFGQISPLHF.

This clonotype was recorded at least ten times. The J gene is TRBJ1-1, the V gene TRBV5-8; D unclear. The germline V gene has CDR1 SGHTS and CDR2 YDEGEE. V dropped 3 bases and J dropped 0 bases, with 12 bases sitting between them. CDR3 length: 15 amino acids. CDR3 residues: CASSWPYEVNTEAFF. The CDR3 nucleotides read TGTGCCAGCAGCTGGCCATATGAGGTGAACACTGAAGCTTTCTTT.

This clonotype was seen many times. V gene TRBV5-1 combines with J gene TRBJ2-5; D is uncertain. The CDR3 is 13 residues long. Germline CDR1 SGHRS, CDR2 YFSETQ. The V end was cut by 4 bases, the J end by 2 bases, with 9 bases between. The CDR3: CASSVEWQETQYF. CDR3 sequence (DNA): TGCGCCAGCAGCGTGGAGTGGCAAGAGACCCAGTACTTC. Filled out from reference TRBV5-1 and TRBJ2-5, the complete variable domain reads KAGVTQTPRYLIKTRGQQVTLSCSPISGHRSVSWYQQTPGQGLQFLFEYFSETQRNKGNFPGRFSGRQFSNSRSEMNVSTLELGDSALYLCASSVEWQETQYFGPGTRLLVL.

This clonotype was counted between two and nine times. V gene TRBV7-2 combines with J gene TRBJ2-5, with TRBD2 matching 9 bases. Germline CDR1 SGHTA, CDR2 FQGNSA. There are 15 residues in the CDR3. Trimming at V came to 3 bases and at J to 5 bases, leaving 7 bases not matched to a gene. CDR3 in amino acids: CASSLGLAGMETQYF. CDR3 coding DNA: TGTGCCAGCAGCTTGGGCCTAGCGGGAATGGAGACCCAGTACTTC.

This clonotype was recorded a few times. The chain carries TRBV4-3 and TRBJ2-7, with D tentatively TRBD1 (5 bases). This CDR3 has 15 amino acids. The germline V gene encodes CDR1 LGHNA and CDR2 YSLEER. V shed 0 bases and J shed 1 base, with 10 bases lying between them. CDR3 region: CASSQDPTASYEQYF. Here the CDR3 DNA reads TGCGCCAGCAGCCAAGATCCGACAGCGTCCTACGAGCAGTACTTC.

As concerns this clonotype: This may arise from a read error, as a much more abundant clone is one base away. The chain is built from TRBV9 and TRBJ2-1; D possibly corresponds to TRBD1 (6 bases). Germline loops: CDR1 SGDLS, CDR2 YYNGEE. Trimming left V 4 bases short and J 5 bases short, with 10 bases between. The CDR3 covers 13 residues. The CDR3 region has the DNA TGTGCCAGCAGCCTCGGACAGAACAATGAGCAGTTCTTC. This sequence encodes CASSLGQNNEQFF. Filled out from reference TRBV9 and TRBJ2-1, the complete variable domain reads DSGVTQTPKHLITATGQRVTLRCSPRSGDLSVYWYQQSLDQGLQFLIQYYNGEERAKGNILERFSAQQFPDLHSELNLSSLELGDSALYFCASSLGQNNEQFFGPGTRLTVL.

This clonotype was detected many times. The chain combines TRBV12-3 or TRBV12-4 with TRBJ2-5; D uncertain. Between the trimmed V and J ends, which lost 8 bases and 9 bases, there was a span of 7 bases. This CDR3 is 9 amino acids long. CDR3 bases: TGTGCCAGCTCCTCGGCCCAGTACTTC. Translated, it gives CASSSAQYF.

This clonotype showed up just a few times. The gene calls are TRBV15 and TRBJ2-7; 9 bases are a match to TRBD1. Germline-derived CDR1 and CDR2 are LNHNV and YYDKDF (reference sequence). V lost 1 base and J lost 3; bases outside the gene matches: 13. CDR3 length equals 18 residues. CDR3 region: CATSRVPAWDRADYEQYF. CDR3 nucleotide sequence: TGTGCCACCAGCAGAGTCCCTGCCTGGGACAGGGCAGACTACGAGCAGTACTTC.

This clonotype was picked up many times. V usage is TRBV20-1 and J usage is TRBJ2-1, with TRBD2 identical over 12 bases. The CDR3 extends over 14 amino acids. Germline CDR1 is DFQATT and CDR2 is SNEGSKA (reference sequence). V shed 6 bases and J 9 bases; nucleotides not matched to a gene: 9. The CDR3 bases are TGCAGTGCCACCGTGACTAGCGGGAGCGGTGAGCAGTTCTTC. Encoded protein: CSATVTSGSGEQFF.